These 31 T cell receptor beta chains were all obtained from the same sample, sequenced in a study of tumor-infiltrating lymphocytes in primary liver carcinoma. DNA and RNA were both co-extracted from about 20-30 mg of bulk tissue that had not been sorted. With a constant-region primer, TCR beta cDNA was made from approximately 520 ng of total RNA. Each TCR beta library was derived from three nested multiplex PCR rounds that employed slightly modified ARM-PCR. A C-beta reverse primer and TRBV1-TRBV30 forward primers served in each of the first two PCR rounds, at about 10 cycles apiece. TCRdb re-derived calls from the multiplex PCR reads in MiXCR, one entry per CDR3 protein. The sample lists about 35,000 distinct CDR3 sequences; roughly 80% were seen once. Sequencing was performed on liver tumor tissue from sampling region 4. Subset reported: tumor region T4, right-lateral pole. Receptors originate from a man in his forties with primary liver carcinoma and hepatitis B virus infection.

The chain has TRBV6-6 and TRBJ2-1; D perhaps matches TRBD1 (5 bases). Trimming took off 10 bases at V and 1 base at J, with 11 bases between the two ends. The CDR3 extends over 13 amino acids. Looked up from germline, CDR1 is MNHNY and CDR2 is SVGAGI (reference sequence). The CDR3 DNA follows: TGTGCCAACAGGAGTCAGTCCTACAATGAGCAGTTCTTC. Amino acids: CANRSQSYNEQFF.

For this clonotype: The junction and the germline gene differ at one end; a read error may be behind it. The chain links TRBV6-5 to TRBJ1-6; D is undetermined. CDR1 and CDR2 from the germline V gene are MNHEY and SVGAGI. CDR3 length: 13 amino acids. The CDR3 DNA sequence: TGTGCCAGCAGAAGCAGAGTCAATTCACCCCTCCATTTT. It yields the protein CASRSRVNSPLHF.

V gene TRBV28 combines with J gene TRBJ2-1; 13 bases are a match to TRBD2. Germline lookup yields CDR1 MDHEN and CDR2 SYDVKM. The ends lost 7 bases at V and 8 bases at J; junction bases unmatched: 20. The length of the CDR3 is 19 residues. As DNA, the CDR3 is TGTGCCAGCACTTTTGCGGGACTAGCGGGATTGAGCTCATACTATGAGCAGTTCTTC. It is translated as CASTFAGLAGLSSYYEQFF.

As concerns this clonotype: This likely comes from a read error, as the CDR3 has no conserved phenylalanine or tryptophan at its end. This sequence joins TRBV11-2 and TRBJ2-7; the match to TRBD1 covers 8 bases. The CDR3 extends over 16 amino acids. From germline, CDR1 is SGHAT and CDR2 FQNNGV. CDR3 amino acids: CASSLAGGPLDYEQYS. DNA for the CDR3: TGTGCCAGTAGCTTAGCAGGGGGCCCCCTTGACTACGAGCAGTACTCC.

This chain connects TRBV19 to TRBJ1-5, with a tentative D call TRBD1 (6 bases). The CDR3 has 15 residues. Trimming took off 6 bases at V and 3 bases at J, with 15 bases between the two ends. CDR1 and CDR2 (germline): LNHDA, SQIVND (reference sequence). CDR3 sequence reads: CASSMGTINNQPQHF. CDR3 coding DNA: TGTGCCAGTAGCATGGGGACAATTAACAATCAGCCCCAGCATTTT.

As to this clonotype: The junction and the germline gene differ at one end; a read error may be behind it. The chain is built from TRBV5-1 and TRBJ2-7; D is unresolved. The CDR3 extends over 14 amino acids. Germline V gene data show CDR1 as SGHRS and CDR2 as YFSETQ. The CDR3 DNA reads as TGCGCCAGCAGCTTGGATCCAAGGTCCTACGAGCAATACTTC. Encoded protein: CASSLDPRSYEQYF.

As to this clonotype: The junction departs from the called germline gene at one end, perhaps through a read error. The chain combines TRBV29-1 with TRBJ2-7; 8 bases fit TRBD2. The CDR3 is made up of 14 amino acids. Germline loops: CDR1 SQVTM, CDR2 ANQGSEA. CDR3 sequence reads: CRVGISGTSGEQYF. CDR3 in DNA: TGCAGGGTCGGGATTAGCGGGACGTCTGGGGAGCAATACTTC.

CDR3 in DNA: TGTGCCAGTAGCCTCTTAGCAGCGGGAAGGGGAGATACGCAGTATTTT. Translating it yields CASSLLAAGRGDTQYF. The chain joins TRBV5-5 to TRBJ2-3, with 7 nucleotides matching TRBD2. The CDR3 extends over 16 amino acids. The germline CDR1 and CDR2 sequences are SGHKS and YYEKEE (reference sequence). J lost 5 bases, V lost 8 bases, and 17 bases had no gene match. The full variable domain, its missing parts supplied by reference TRBV5-5 and TRBJ2-3, is DAGVTQSPTHLIKTRGQQVTLRCSPISGHKSVSWYQQVLGQGPQFIFQYYEKEERGRGNFPDRFSARQFPNYSSELNVNALLLGDSALYLCASSLLAAGRGDTQYFGPGTRLTVL.

This chain connects TRBV28 to TRBJ2-2; D possibly corresponds to TRBD2 (5 bases). The CDR3 has 15 amino acids. Germline V CDR1 and CDR2: MDHEN, SYDVKM. V lost 11 bases and J lost 7, with 23 bases in between. CDR3 loop: CAGTIGNPSNGELFF. CDR3 coding DNA: TGTGCCGGCACCATTGGGAACCCTAGCAACGGGGAGCTGTTTTTT. Full variable domain (rest looked up from reference TRBV28 and TRBJ2-2): DVKVTQSSRYLVKRTGEKVFLECVQDMDHENMFWYRQDPGLGLRLIYFSYDVKMKEKGDIPEGYSVSREKKERFSLILESASTNQTSMYLCAGTIGNPSNGELFFGEGSRLTVL.

As regards this clonotype: A read error is likely, as this CDR3 ends without the conserved phenylalanine or tryptophan. The chain combines TRBV6-5 with TRBJ2-3, with TRBD2 matching 7 bases. The germline gives CDR1 MNHEY, CDR2 SVGAGI. The CDR3 has 15 amino acids. The CDR3 sequence is CTSNPGLVGTDTQYL. Written as DNA, the CDR3 is TGTACCAGCAACCCAGGACTAGTGGGAACAGATACGCAGTATTTA.

Concerning this clonotype: The final CDR3 position lacks the conserved phenylalanine or tryptophan, pointing to a likely read error. Because the CDR3's place on the DNA is in doubt, the DNA is left out and the CDR3 is given as listed by TCRdb. The chain employs TRBV10-3 and TRBJ1-4; the table calls TRBD1, which could not be checked here. Per germline, CDR1 ENHRY and CDR2 SYGVKD. Inclusive of both ends, the CDR3 amounts to 13 amino acids. The CDR3 here is CATRQGVDEKLFL.

In its sample, this clonotype was seen many times. This chain uses TRBV30 with TRBJ2-1, with a weak D call TRBD2 (6 bases). This CDR3 is built from 13 residues. Germline CDR1 GTSNPN, CDR2 SVGIG (reference sequence). V lost 4 bases and J lost 2, with 9 bases in between. CDR3 protein: CAWTGTAYNEQFF. CDR3 in DNA: TGTGCCTGGACCGGGACTGCCTACAATGAGCAGTTCTTC.

Sample share makes this clonotype medium-sized. J is TRBJ2-5 and V is TRBV5-5; no definite D call. The length of the CDR3 is 15 residues. CDR1 is SGHKS, CDR2 YYEKEE, per germline (reference sequence). V was cut by 1 base and J by 2 bases, with 12 bases left in between. This chain's CDR3 is CASSLSVGIQETQYF. CDR3 sequence (DNA): TGTGCCAGCAGCTTGAGCGTTGGCATTCAAGAGACCCAGTACTTC.

The chain employs TRBV11-1 and TRBJ2-7; D might be TRBD2 (6 bases). V lost 2 bases and J 4 bases, leaving 15 bases between the germline ends. The CDR3 sequence is 15 residues long. The germline CDR1 and CDR2 sequences are SGHAT and FQDESV (reference sequence). The CDR3 reads CASSLTGPGEYEQYF. The CDR3 region has the DNA TGTGCCAGCAGCTTAACAGGACCGGGAGAGTACGAGCAGTACTTC.

As to this clonotype: One end of the junction does not line up with germline, which may come from a read error. This chain links TRBV5-1 with TRBJ2-3; D gene uncertain. This CDR3 contains 14 residues. Looked up from germline, CDR1 is SGHRS and CDR2 is YFSETQ. The CDR3: CASSSLYPSDTHYF. Written as DNA, the CDR3 is TGCGCCAGCAGCTCCCTCTACCCATCAGATACGCACTATTTT.

Comments on this clonotype: Being one base from a much bigger clone, this may be a read error. The chain links TRBV28 to TRBJ1-2, with a possible D match to TRBD1 (5 bases). V lost 10 bases to trimming and J lost 4 bases, with 13 bases between them. This CDR3 region has 12 residues. The germline gives CDR1 MDHEN, CDR2 SYDVKM. In DNA form, the CDR3 reads TGTGCCACCGCGGGCGGGGGCTATGGCTACACCTTC. Protein product: CATAGGGYGYTF.

The genes are TRBV5-4 and TRBJ2-5, with D perhaps TRBD1 or TRBD2 (5 bases each). The CDR3 totals 15 residues. Trimming left V 0 bases short and J 0 bases short, with 9 bases between. Looked up from germline, CDR1 is SGHNT and CDR2 is YYREEE (reference sequence). As DNA, the CDR3 is TGTGCCAGCAGCTTGGACGGGGACGACCAAGAGACCCAGTACTTC. Its protein product is CASSLDGDDQETQYF.

This chain joins TRBV14 and TRBJ2-1; 8 bases map to TRBD2. The V and J ends lost 6 bases and 7 bases, in that order; junction bases with no gene match: 14. The germline V gene encodes CDR1 SGHDN and CDR2 FVKESK. The CDR3 has 16 residues. The CDR3 spells CASRAVAGWVDNEQFF. The CDR3 DNA sequence: TGTGCCAGCAGAGCCGTAGCGGGATGGGTAGATAATGAGCAGTTCTTC.

This clonotype was seen many times. The genes are TRBV11-2 and TRBJ2-7; 9 bases line up with TRBD1. Trimming at V came to 5 bases and at J to 3 bases, leaving 8 bases not matched to a gene. The CDR3 extends over 15 amino acids. Germline values: CDR1 SGHAT, CDR2 FQNNGV. The CDR3 coding sequence is TGTGCCAGCAGCAAAATGACAGGGGGAGGCTACGAGCAGTACTTC. Translation gives CASSKMTGGGYEQYF.

V and J are TRBV12-3 or TRBV12-4 and TRBJ2-5, with a weak D call TRBD2 (5 bases). This CDR3 is built from 13 residues. For the CDR3, the DNA is TGTGTCAGTTCGCTAGCAGGAGTAGAGACCCAGTACTTC. Translation: CVSSLAGVETQYF.

About this clonotype: As the CDR3 is not closed by the conserved phenylalanine or tryptophan, this likely results from a read error. The DNA is omitted, as the CDR3 cannot be located on it reliably, and the CDR3 follows TCRdb's listing. The genes are TRBV12-3 or TRBV12-4 and TRBJ2-4. The CDR3 is 14 amino acids in total, end residues counted. CDR3 region: CASSPIREVNIQCY.

About this clonotype: Without the conserved terminal phenylalanine or tryptophan, this CDR3 likely stems from a read error. No DNA is shown, since the ends of the CDR3 on it are uncertain; the CDR3 is the one TCRdb lists. The chain links TRBV28 to TRBJ2-4; the tabulated D call, TRBD2, remains unverified against the DNA. With termini counted, the CDR3 has 15 amino acids. The germline V gene encodes CDR1 MDHEN and CDR2 SYDVKM. The CDR3 spells CASGPPGLARNIRYL.

This clonotype was observed once. A junction boundary mismatches the germline segment, possibly from a read error. The V call is TRBV5-1, the J call TRBJ1-1; weak D call: TRBD1 (5 bases). The length of the CDR3 is 16 residues. CDR1 and CDR2 from the germline V gene are SGHRS and YFSETQ. The CDR3 here is CTSSPSWGTMNTEAFF. The CDR3 DNA follows: TGCACCAGCAGTCCTTCTTGGGGCACGATGAACACCGAAGCTTTCTTT.

A word on this clonotype: A read error may produce the germline difference seen at one junction end. Here the CDR3 DNA reads TGCACCAGCAGCTTGGCCAGCGCCAGCATAGATATGCAGTATTTT. This translates into CTSSLASASIDMQYF. The gene calls are TRBV5-1 and TRBJ2-3; D call uncertain. The germline V gene has CDR1 SGHRS and CDR2 YFSETQ. This CDR3 region has 15 residues.

Of note for this clonotype: Because it lacks the conserved phenylalanine or tryptophan at the end, this CDR3 is likely a read error. This sequence joins TRBV7-9 and TRBJ2-7; TRBD2 agrees at 8 bases. This CDR3 region has 15 residues. V lost 5 bases to trimming and J lost 3 bases; unmatched junction nucleotides: 9. Germline V lookup: CDR1 SEHNR, CDR2 FQNEAQ (reference sequence). The CDR3 sequence: CASSRTSGSLYEQYI. The DNA of the CDR3 is TGTGCCAGCAGCCGGACCAGCGGGAGTCTCTACGAGCAGTACATC.

Points on this clonotype: This sequence may be a read error, since a much larger clone differs from it by one base. V and J are TRBV11-2 and TRBJ2-2; D remains ambiguous. Germline lookup yields CDR1 SGHAT and CDR2 FQNNGV. V was cut by 8 bases and J by 7 bases, with 5 bases left in between. The CDR3 loop spans 10 amino acids. Here the CDR3 reads CASPIGELFF. The CDR3 DNA sequence: TGTGCCAGCCCTATCGGGGAGCTGTTTTTT.

The rearrangement joins TRBV4-3 to TRBJ2-1; D is possibly TRBD1 (5 bases). V lost 2 bases and J 15 bases, leaving 26 bases between the germline ends. Germline V gene lookup returns CDR1 LGHNA and CDR2 YSLEER. The CDR3 totals 16 residues. In DNA, the CDR3 is TGCGCCAGCAGCCAATTCCCCCCTCCGGCGGACAATGAACTGTTCTTC. It codes for CASSQFPPPADNELFF.

This clonotype has more than one count but fewer than ten. One end of the junction does not line up with germline, which may come from a read error. The chain recombines TRBV28 with TRBJ2-7; D may be TRBD2 (5 bases). The germline V gene encodes CDR1 MDHEN and CDR2 SYDVKM. The CDR3 totals 14 residues. CDR3 nucleotides: TGTGCCAGCAATGAGGGCCTTGTCTCCTACGAGCTGTACTTC. This codes for CASNEGLVSYELYF.

By its share, this clonotype is medium-sized (0.01 to 0.1%). V is TRBV5-1 and J is TRBJ2-1; 7 bases are shared with TRBD2. CDR3 length: 17 amino acids. The ends lost 4 bases at V and 7 bases at J; junction bases unmatched: 17. Germline assignment: CDR1 SGHRS and CDR2 YFSETQ. CDR3 sequence: CASSHGGSGIRVNEQFF. The DNA of the CDR3 is TGCGCCAGCAGCCACGGAGGAAGCGGGATTCGTGTTAATGAGCAGTTCTTC.

Turning to this clonotype: At one boundary the junction diverges from the germline segment, which might be a read error. The rearrangement joins TRBV6-1 to TRBJ2-3; no reliable D call. The CDR3 extends over 12 amino acids. The germline V gene encodes CDR1 MNHNS and CDR2 SASEGT. The CDR3 spells CTSSDCADTQYF. In nucleotides, the CDR3 is TGTACCAGCAGTGATTGTGCAGATACGCAGTATTTT.

Remarks on this clonotype: The junction does not match germline at one end; this may be a read error. This chain connects TRBV29-1 to TRBJ2-6; D unclear. Germline-derived CDR1 and CDR2 are SQVTM and ANQGSEA. The CDR3 length is 16 residues. In nucleotides, the CDR3 is TGCAGCGTTGATATGACCTCAAGCTCTGGGGTCAACGTCCTGCCTTTC. Amino acids: CSVDMTSSSGVNVLPF.